Listed below are T cell receptor beta chains from one sample, sequenced in a study of OX40 agonist ivuxolimab in advanced cancers. Clones were sequenced by immunoSEQ multiplex PCR, and TCRdb holds only the in-frame ones, with some missing. The sample holds 60,000 or so clones, 84% seen once. This material consisted of CD4+ or CD8+ T cells sorted from blood, taken in a trial of the OX40 agonist ivuxolimab. Source of these receptors: an adult with an advanced solid tumor such as melanoma, head and neck, liver or kidney cancer. The conserved cysteine and the conserved F or W are not part of the CDR3 here.

>TRBV7-9|TRBJ1-2|10
ASSFGRDGYT
>TRBV11-2|TRBJ2-7|15
ASSLIGGGRGTYEQY
>TRBV19|TRBJ1-2|13
ASSIGDGANYGYT
>TRBV11-3|TRBJ1-3|11
ASSLVFGNTIY
>TRBV4-1|TRBJ1-1|14
ASSLDPGAVNTEAF
>TRBV7-7|TRBJ2-5|11
ASSLRRDETQY
>TRBV29-1|TRBJ2-5|11
SVELRGGETQY
>TRBV5-6|TRBJ1-3|13
ASSFRPFSGNTIY
>TRBV4-1|TRBJ1-2|13
ASSQDRDSSYGYT
>TRBV23-1|TRBJ2-2|11
AINSPDGGELF
>TRBV2|TRBJ2-1|12
ASSTRDSYNEQF
>TRBV4-1|TRBJ2-7|13
ASSQDWTGTYEQY
>TRBV27|TRBJ2-6|12
ASTPGAGANVLT
>TRBV5-1|TRBJ2-2|13
ASISGTGPTGELF
>TRBV7-9|TRBJ2-1|12
ASSLGGGYNEQF
>TRBV10-1|TRBJ2-3|11
ASSEGGTDTQY
>TRBV2|TRBJ1-5|11
ASRQGGYQPQH
>TRBV5-1|TRBJ2-1|14
ASSYTTSGTYNEQF
>TRBV7-8|TRBJ2-3|15
ASSLNRPGHREDTQY
>TRBV10-3|TRBJ1-6|11
AISSGPNSPLH
>TRBV11-2|TRBJ2-4|16
ASSSPGQGILSKNIQY
>TRBV18|TRBJ2-7|14
ASSPKGLAEAYEQY
>TRBV9|TRBJ2-7|13
ASSLRGTASYEQY
>TRBV9|TRBJ2-7|14
ASSVAAAGGPHEQY
>TRBV5-5|TRBJ2-7|13
ASSLNGQGVYEQY
>TRBV28|TRBJ2-7|13
ASSPPPGVGYEQY
>TRBV28|TRBJ2-1|15
ASLPNRGRTSYNEQF
>TRBV18|TRBJ2-2|17
ASSPAPSGGVIGTGELF
>TRBV10-2|TRBJ2-3|15
ASSRGLAGGLTDTQY
>TRBV28|TRBJ1-5|14
ASSSLSGKRDQPQH
>TRBV5-1|TRBJ1-2|13
ASSLATGEGSGYT
>TRBV2|TRBJ2-7|11
ASNGQPGYEQY
>TRBV10-3|TRBJ1-2|13
AISVDLGTIYGYT
>TRBV28|TRBJ1-5|9
ATGSYQPQH
>TRBV27|TRBJ2-7|12
ASSLAQGMAEQY